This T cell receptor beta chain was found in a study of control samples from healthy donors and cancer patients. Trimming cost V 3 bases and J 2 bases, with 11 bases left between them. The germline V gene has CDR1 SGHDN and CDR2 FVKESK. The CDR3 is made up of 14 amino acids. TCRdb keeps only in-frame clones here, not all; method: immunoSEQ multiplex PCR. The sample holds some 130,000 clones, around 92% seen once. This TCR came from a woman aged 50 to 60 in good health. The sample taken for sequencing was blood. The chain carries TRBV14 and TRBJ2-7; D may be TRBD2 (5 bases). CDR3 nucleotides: TGTGCCAGCAGCCAGGACTTTCTAACCTACGAGCAGTACTTC. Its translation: CASSQDFLTYEQYF. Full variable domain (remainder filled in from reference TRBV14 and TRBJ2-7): EAGVTQFPSHSVIEKGQTVTLRCDPISGHDNLYWYRRVMGKEIKFLLHFVKESKQDESGMPNNRFLAERTGGTYSTLKVQPAELEDSGVYFCASSQDFLTYEQYFGPGTRLTVT.